This T cell receptor (beta chain) was retrieved from a study of cytomegalovirus exposure and HLA in healthy donors. Study-wide results and caveats: Association of 15,000 to 20,000 TCR beta sequences with HLA alleles was found at 0.05 false discovery rate in a later analysis.

Germline assignment: CDR1 MGHRA and CDR2 YSYEKL. V dropped 4 bases and J dropped 3 bases, with 10 bases sitting between them. The CDR3 length is 14 residues. This clone was seen a few times. Its antigen is not known. In the PCR, 60 Vbeta and 13 Jbeta primers were used. Method: immunoSEQ multiplex PCR; TCRdb's copy keeps in-frame clones and lacks some. The repertoire holds 110,000 to 150,000 clones, with over 8% as singletons. Material: PBMCs. The TCR sequence derives from a male donor in good health and CMV-seronegative. The chain links TRBV4-1 to TRBJ1-5; a weak D match, TRBD1 (6 bases). The CDR3 DNA sequence: TGCGCCAGCAGCCCGGACAGAAACAATCAGCCCCAGCATTTT. It is translated as CASSPDRNNQPQHF.